This T cell receptor beta chain originates from a study of cytomegalovirus exposure and HLA in healthy donors. 60 Vbeta and 13 Jbeta primers were used in PCR. Assay used: immunoSEQ multiplex PCR; TCRdb lists only in-frame clones, some missing. This sample's clone table lists roughly 190,000 clones. About this clone: Its antigen is not known.

Study outcomes and limitations: As a later analysis revealed, the rate of TCR association differed by HLA locus, with DRB1 most and HLA-C fewest. In an earlier analysis, productive rearrangement rates for most beta V segments clustered near 87% or 30%. Cytomegalovirus status, reportedly, was diagnosed with high specificity and sensitivity by the classifier.

This CDR3 region has 14 residues. V lost 1 base, J lost 5 bases, and 9 bases lay in between. Germline loops: CDR1 SGHNT, CDR2 YENEEA. The sample comprised PBMCs. The sequence came from a woman aged 18-35 years in good health and CMV-seropositive. V and J are TRBV11-3 and TRBJ1-5; D gene ambiguous. The CDR3 DNA reads TGTGCCAGCAGCTTAGCTTGTATCGATCAGCCCCAGCATTTT. This gives the protein CASSLACIDQPQHF. Full variable domain (remainder filled in from reference TRBV11-3 and TRBJ1-5): EAGVVQSPRYKIIEKKQPVAFWCNPISGHNTLYWYLQNLGQGPELLIRYENEEAVDDSQLPKDRFSAERLKGVDSTLKIQPAELGDSAVYLCASSLACIDQPQHFGDGTRLSIL.